Listed here are 21 T cell receptor beta chains from one sample, sequenced in a study of CD8 T cells in ankylosing spondylitis. Each CDR3 protein is one row after TCRdb ran MiXCR on the 5' RACE reads. The table has a few hundred thousand distinct CDR3 sequences, roughly a tenth seen once; the top ten hold 21%. Sequencing input: blood, either unsorted or a sorted T cell fraction (not recorded which). The receptors derive from a male donor with ankylosing spondylitis or in good health (not recorded which).

This clonotype was recorded at least ten times. The chain links TRBV12-3 or TRBV12-4 to TRBJ2-3, with TRBD2 matching 7 bases. CDR3 length: 14 amino acids. Losses at the gene ends were 5 bases for V and 5 bases for J; bases not matched to a gene: 7. As DNA, the CDR3 is TGTGCCAGCAGTCCCGGACTAGGAGGAGATACGCAGTATTTT. Its protein product is CASSPGLGGDTQYF.

This chain links TRBV20-1 with TRBJ2-7, with TRBD1 matching over 12 bases. CDR1 and CDR2 (germline): DFQATT, SNEGSKA (reference sequence). V shed 5 bases and J 3 bases; nucleotides not matched to a gene: 5. The CDR3 covers 14 residues. Written as DNA, the CDR3 is TGCAGTGCTGAGGGACAGGGGGCTTTCTACGAGCAGTACTTC. It specifies CSAEGQGAFYEQYF.

This clonotype turned up a few times. This chain uses TRBV29-1 with TRBJ2-3; no definite D call. Trimming left V 7 bases short and J 0 bases short, with 14 bases between. This CDR3 contains 14 residues. Germline V gene data show CDR1 as SQVTM and CDR2 as ANQGSEA. The chain's CDR3 is CSARSTASTDTQYF. The CDR3 region has the DNA TGCAGCGCCCGCTCGACGGCTAGCACAGATACGCAGTATTTT.

This clonotype was seen more than once but under ten times. The chain uses TRBV5-1 and TRBJ1-1; D remains unclear. The CDR3 is 15 residues long. Germline loops: CDR1 SGHRS, CDR2 YFSETQ. V was clipped by 0 bases and J by 1 base, with 10 bases between them. Here the CDR3 DNA reads TGCGCCAGCAGCTTGGCCCCCCCTCCGAACACTGAAGCTTTCTTT. Its translation: CASSLAPPPNTEAFF.

This clonotype was detected many times. The J gene is TRBJ1-2, the V gene TRBV5-6; D perhaps matches TRBD1 (5 bases). Germline lookup yields CDR1 SGHDT and CDR2 YYEEEE. V dropped 4 bases and J dropped 5 bases, with 15 bases sitting between them. This CDR3 has 14 amino acids. The CDR3 region is CASSMGLPTYGYTF. CDR3 nucleotide sequence: TGTGCCAGCAGCATGGGACTGCCGACTTATGGCTACACCTTC.

This clonotype has a count of ten or more. The chain combines TRBV5-1 with TRBJ1-2; D may be TRBD1 (5 bases). Trimming shortened V by 0 bases and J by 10 bases, and 16 bases separated the two germline ends. The length of the CDR3 is 14 residues. Germline loops: CDR1 SGHRS, CDR2 YFSETQ. The CDR3 DNA reads TGCGCCAGCAGCTTGGCCCTCGACAGCCTGGACTACACCTTC. Protein: CASSLALDSLDYTF.

This clonotype showed up many times. The rearrangement joins TRBV19 to TRBJ2-3; D gene ambiguous. This CDR3 has 13 amino acids. Germline V gene data show CDR1 as LNHDA and CDR2 as SQIVND (reference sequence). With 5 bases removed from V and 2 bases from J, the gap between germline ends came to 8 bases. This chain's CDR3 is CASSLLITDTQYF. The CDR3 coding sequence is TGTGCCAGTAGTCTCCTTATCACAGATACGCAGTATTTT.

This clonotype was seen more than once but under ten times. The chain is built from TRBV27 and TRBJ1-4, with D perhaps matching TRBD1 (5 bases). The germline gives CDR1 MNHEY, CDR2 SMNVEV (reference sequence). V lost 2 bases and J lost 5, with 9 bases in between. This CDR3 has 14 amino acids. The CDR3 DNA is TGTGCCAGCAGTTTAATCGGGGGAAATGAAAAACTGTTTTTT. Translating gives CASSLIGGNEKLFF.

This clonotype occurred a few times. The CDR3 region is CASSLGSTTDTQYF. CDR3 coding DNA: TGCGCCAGCAGCCTCGGGTCAACCACAGATACGCAGTATTTT. The chain carries TRBV5-1 and TRBJ2-3; unclear D gene. V was trimmed by 4 bases and J by 2 bases, leaving 11 bases between them. CDR1 and CDR2 from the germline V gene are SGHRS and YFSETQ. CDR3 length equals 14 residues. Using reference TRBV5-1 and TRBJ2-3 for the parts outside the CDR3, the full variable domain is KAGVTQTPRYLIKTRGQQVTLSCSPISGHRSVSWYQQTPGQGLQFLFEYFSETQRNKGNFPGRFSGRQFSNSRSEMNVSTLELGDSALYLCASSLGSTTDTQYFGPGTRLTVL.

The chain joins TRBV7-9 to TRBJ2-7; 7 nucleotides line up with TRBD1. In germline, CDR1 is SEHNR, CDR2 FQNEAQ (reference sequence). CDR3 size: 15 residues. V gave up 10 bases and J gave up 0 bases; unmatched junction bases: 12. The CDR3 DNA follows: TGTGCCACCCAACCCCAAGGGGACAGCTCCTACGAGCAGTACTTC. Translation gives CATQPQGDSSYEQYF.

Concerning this clonotype itself: This could be a read error, since a much larger clone is one nucleotide away. This sequence joins TRBV5-1 and TRBJ1-2; tentatively, D is TRBD1 (6 bases). The V gene's germline CDR1 is SGHRS and CDR2 YFSETQ. The CDR3 runs 15 residues. Trimming removed 0 bases at V and 5 bases at J, with 14 bases between. Here the CDR3 DNA reads TGCGCCAGCAGCTTGGACGAGACAGGCACTTATGGCTACACCTTC. Translated, it gives CASSLDETGTYGYTF.

The V gene is TRBV12-3 or TRBV12-4, the J gene TRBJ2-1; D not resolved. The CDR3 extends over 14 amino acids. Trimming removed 5 bases from V and 10 bases from J, with 18 bases in between. Here the CDR3 DNA reads TGTGCCAGCAGTCCGGTGGACGGCTCAGACGAGCAGTTCTTC. Protein: CASSPVDGSDEQFF.

This clonotype was observed many times. V is TRBV7-2 and J is TRBJ1-1; 7 bases align to TRBD1. CDR1 is SGHTA, CDR2 FQGNSA, per germline. Trimming at V came to 4 bases and at J to 6 bases, leaving 17 bases not matched to a gene. CDR3 length: 17 amino acids. The CDR3 DNA reads as TGTGCCAGCAGCTCCAACAATATCTATAAGGGGGCTTCTGAAGCTTTCTTT. This codes for CASSSNNIYKGASEAFF. Combining the CDR3 with reference TRBV7-2 and TRBJ1-1 gives the whole variable domain GAGVSQSPSNKVTEKGKDVELRCDPISGHTALYWYRQSLGQGLEFLIYFQGNSAPDKSGLPSDRFSAERTGGSVSTLTIQRTQQEDSAVYLCASSSNNIYKGASEAFFGQGTRLTVV.

This clonotype occurred many times. The J gene is TRBJ1-2, the V gene TRBV6-1, with unresolved D. Trimming cost V 6 bases and J 1 base, with 12 bases left between them. Germline CDR1 is MNHNS and CDR2 is SASEGT. This CDR3 spans 14 amino acids. CDR3 loop: CASRAYWGNYGYTF. CDR3 DNA: TGTGCCAGCAGGGCCTATTGGGGTAACTATGGCTACACCTTC.

The sample holds many counts of this clonotype. The genes are TRBV29-1 and TRBJ2-1, with TRBD2 matching over 7 bases. With 4 bases clipped from V and 6 bases from J, the junction kept 6 bases outside the gene matches. The CDR3 loop spans 13 amino acids. Per germline, CDR1 SQVTM and CDR2 ANQGSEA. The CDR3 region has the DNA TGCAGCGTTGCGGGGGGTGTTGGCAATGAGCAGTTCTTC. It yields the protein CSVAGGVGNEQFF.

Written as DNA, the CDR3 is TGTGCCAGCAGCTTAGGAGGGGAACCCTATGGCTACACCTTC. Its translation: CASSLGGEPYGYTF. The J gene is TRBJ1-2, the V gene TRBV7-2; a possible D gene is TRBD1 (5 bases). The CDR3 loop spans 14 amino acids. Germline-derived CDR1 and CDR2 are SGHTA and FQGNSA. V gave up 1 base and J gave up 4 bases, with 10 bases separating them.

The V and J genes are TRBV5-5 and TRBJ2-3, with TRBD2 matching 8 bases. V was clipped by 0 bases and J by 1 base; unmatched bases: 10. Germline values: CDR1 SGHKS, CDR2 YYEKEE (reference sequence). The CDR3 is made up of 18 amino acids. CDR3 sequence (DNA): TGTGCCAGCAGCTTGGCCGAGGTAGCGGGGAAGGGCACAGATACGCAGTATTTT. This sequence encodes CASSLAEVAGKGTDTQYF.

This clonotype was seen ten or more times. The chain uses TRBV24-1 and TRBJ2-3; D gene ambiguous. The germline gives CDR1 KGHDR, CDR2 SFDVKD. CDR3 length equals 14 residues. V was trimmed by 1 base and J by 1 base, leaving 5 bases between them. Here the CDR3 DNA reads TGTGCCACCAGTGATTTCGACGGCACAGATACGCAGTATTTT. The encoded protein is CATSDFDGTDTQYF.

This clonotype was seen repeatedly, ten times or more. V and J are TRBV7-3 and TRBJ2-5; D is ambiguous. This CDR3 is built from 13 residues. Trimming shortened V by 3 bases and J by 5 bases, and 10 bases separated the two germline ends. Germline values: CDR1 SGHTA, CDR2 FQGTGA. The CDR3 region has the DNA TGTGCCAGCAGCTTCTTGCGGAGTGAGACCCAGTACTTC. This translates into CASSFLRSETQYF.

The chain has TRBV12-3 or TRBV12-4 and TRBJ2-3; 8 bases map to TRBD1. The J segment lost 2 bases and the V segment lost 8 bases, leaving 9 bases of the junction unmatched. This CDR3 has 15 residues. The CDR3 nucleotides are TGTGCCAGCGGGAAACAGGGGGTACTCACAGATACGCAGTATTTT. It encodes CASGKQGVLTDTQYF.

This clonotype was detected ten times or more. J is TRBJ2-3 and V is TRBV5-1; D may be TRBD1 (5 bases). V was cut by 4 bases and J by 0 bases, with 15 bases left in between. This CDR3 comprises 16 residues. The germline CDR1 and CDR2 sequences are SGHRS and YFSETQ. The CDR3, as DNA: TGCGCCAGCAGCAGGTCGCCCACAGGTAGCACAGATACGCAGTATTTT. Translating gives CASSRSPTGSTDTQYF.